Listed below are T cell receptor beta chains from one sample, sequenced in a study of blood T cell repertoires in COVID-19. The method was immunoSEQ multiplex PCR; TCRdb's version includes in-frame clones alone and lacks a portion of them. This sample has 27,000 or so clones, with 82% found just once. Material for sequencing was peripheral blood. These receptors came from an elderly man with active or convalescent COVID-19. Both conserved end residues are part of each CDR3. A D gene is named only where the DNA matches it firmly. The size field is filled for only some rows; it gives once, few, many or a size class.

d_call j_call clone_size v_call cdr3_nt cdr3_aa
TRBD1 TRBJ2-5 - TRBV6-5 TGTGCCAGCAGTTTCAATCATGGACAGGGCGAGACCCAGTACTTC CASSFNHGQGETQYF
- TRBJ1-4 - TRBV5-1 TGCGCCACTAGCTCTAGGCCTAATGAAAAACTGTTTTTT CATSSRPNEKLFF
TRBD2 TRBJ2-4 - TRBV18 TGTGCCAGCTCTTTGGGACTAGCAGTCAAAAACATTCAGTACTTC CASSLGLAVKNIQYF
- TRBJ2-5 - TRBV2 TGTGCCAGCAGTAAAGGTAGAGGGGAGACCCAGTACTTC CASSKGRGETQYF
- TRBJ1-3 - TRBV9 TGTGCCAGCAGCGTAGCGGGTTTAGGAAACACCATATATTTT CASSVAGLGNTIYF
TRBD2 TRBJ2-5 - TRBV5-4 TGTGCCAGCAGCGGGGGGGCTAGCGGGAGGCTAGAGACCCAGTACTTC CASSGGASGRLETQYF
- TRBJ2-2 - TRBV12-5 TGTGCTCGGGGTTGGGGGGGCGGGGCCGGGGAGCTGTTTTTT CARGWGGGAGELFF
- TRBJ1-2 - TRBV5-6 TGTGCCAGCAGCATATACGGGACAAGGAATTACACCTTC CASSIYGTRNYTF
TRBD1 TRBJ2-7 - TRBV5-4 TGTGCCAGCAGCTTAGGGACAGCCACCTACGAGCAGTACTTC CASSLGTATYEQYF
- TRBJ1-2 - TRBV28 TGTGCCAGCAGTTCCAGGGCAGGCTATGGCTACACCTTC CASSSRAGYGYTF
TRBD1 TRBJ2-1 - TRBV6-5 TGTGCCAGCAGTACAGACAGGGGCTACAATGAGCAGTTCTTC CASSTDRGYNEQFF
- TRBJ1-1 once TRBV19 TGTGCCAGTATGGGAGACCCTAGAAACACTGAAGCTTTCTTT CASMGDPRNTEAFF
- TRBJ1-2 few TRBV2 TGTGCCAGCAGTGAACGCCAGGCTGGGGGCTACACCTTC CASSERQAGGYTF
TRBD1 TRBJ2-7 - TRBV5-1 TGCGCCAGCAGCTGGGGACAGGGCCTCTCCTACGAGCAGTACTTC CASSWGQGLSYEQYF
- TRBJ2-7 once TRBV7-6 TGTGCCAGCAGTCCCGGACACCAATCCTACGAGCAGTACTTC CASSPGHQSYEQYF
TRBD2 TRBJ2-3 - TRBV11-1 TGTGCCAGCAGCTCATTGTTTTCGGGGGGAACAGATACGCAGTATTTT CASSSLFSGGTDTQYF
TRBD1 TRBJ1-3 once TRBV23-1 TGCGCCCGCAAAGATAGGGGGCCGAGCTCTGGAAACACCATATATTTT CARKDRGPSSGNTIYF
- TRBJ2-7 once TRBV6-5 TGTGCCAGCAGGGACAGACCCTACGAGCAGTACTTC CASRDRPYEQYF
TRBD1 TRBJ2-7 - TRBV19 TGTGCCAGTAGTTGGGGACAGGGGATCTCGGGCGAGCAGTACTTC CASSWGQGISGEQYF
TRBD2 TRBJ2-3 - TRBV5-1 TGCGCCAGCAGCTTGTCTAGCGGGGGGGCTGGAGATACGCAGTATTTT CASSLSSGGAGDTQYF
- TRBJ2-3 - TRBV27 TGTGCCAGCAGTCGCCGGGACTGGTACACAGATACGCAGTATTTT CASSRRDWYTDTQYF
TRBD2 TRBJ2-1 - TRBV2 TGTGCCAGCAGGACTAGCGGGCCCTACAATGAGCAGTTCTTC CASRTSGPYNEQFF
TRBD2 TRBJ2-5 - TRBV3-1/TRBV3-2 TGTGCCAGCAGCCGTAGCGGGGGAGTGGAGACCCAGTACTTC CASSRSGGVETQYF
- TRBJ1-2 - TRBV4-1 TGCGCCAGCAGCCAAGAGGACTTGGGTAACTATGGCTACACCTTC CASSQEDLGNYGYTF
TRBD1 TRBJ2-1 - TRBV14 TGTGCCAGCAGCCAAGACGACAGGGGGCGGTCAATCGCGTTCTTC CASSQDDRGRSIAFF
- TRBJ2-3 - TRBV7-9 TGTGCCAGCCAAAGGGCAGGGGCGATCACAGATACGCAGTATTTT CASQRAGAITDTQYF
TRBD2 TRBJ2-1 once TRBV4-2 TGTGCCAGCGGGAAAGCGGGAGAGTCAAATGAGCAGTTCTTC CASGKAGESNEQFF
- TRBJ2-2 - TRBV3-1/TRBV3-2 TGTGCCAGCAGCCAAAATGCGCCAGGGAACACCGGGGAGCTGTTTTTT CASSQNAPGNTGELFF
- TRBJ1-1 few TRBV5-1 TGCGCCAGCAGCTTGGTGGGACAGAACACTGAAGCTTTCTTT CASSLVGQNTEAFF
- TRBJ1-4 - TRBV2 TGTGCCAGCCAGGTTAATGAAAAACTGTTTTTT CASQVNEKLFF
TRBD2 TRBJ2-1 - TRBV5-1 TGCGCCAGCAGCTTGGGACTAGCGGGAGCCTATGAGCAGTTCTTC CASSLGLAGAYEQFF
TRBD1 TRBJ1-2 once TRBV3-1/TRBV3-2 TGTGCCAGCAGCCAAGACTGGGACAGCTCCCTCTCCACCTTC CASSQDWDSSLSTF
- TRBJ2-7 - TRBV18 TGTGCCAGCTCACCGGGGCGTCAAGGCCTGGAGCAGTACTTC CASSPGRQGLEQYF
TRBD1 TRBJ2-1 few TRBV5-1 TGCGCCAGCAGCCTCGGGACAGGGCCCTACAATGAGCAGTTCTTC CASSLGTGPYNEQFF
TRBD1 TRBJ2-3 - TRBV28 TGTGCCAGCAGTTCCGGACAGGGGACAGATACGCAGTATTTT CASSSGQGTDTQYF
TRBD2 TRBJ2-5 once TRBV5-1 TGCGCCAGCACAACAACTAGCGGGGGAATTCAAGAGACCCAGTACTTC CASTTTSGGIQETQYF
TRBD1 TRBJ2-1 few TRBV11-2 TGTGCCAGCAGCCAGGGGGCCTGGTCGGGGAGGAATGAGCAGTTCTTC CASSQGAWSGRNEQFF
- TRBJ2-1 - TRBV6-5 TGTGCCAGCAGTCTTTATCCTAGCTCCTACAATGAGCAGTTCTTC CASSLYPSSYNEQFF
- TRBJ2-5 - TRBV5-1 TGCGCCAGCAGCTTGGGCGCGGCTAGCCCCCAAGAGACCCAGTACTTC CASSLGAASPQETQYF
- TRBJ2-1 - TRBV2 TGTGCCAGCCACCCGGAGGGACTCAACTACAATGAGCAGTTCTTC CASHPEGLNYNEQFF
- TRBJ2-7 - TRBV18 TGTGCCAGCTCACCTCCCGCAGGGTTAGGGACCTACGAGCAGTACTTC CASSPPAGLGTYEQYF